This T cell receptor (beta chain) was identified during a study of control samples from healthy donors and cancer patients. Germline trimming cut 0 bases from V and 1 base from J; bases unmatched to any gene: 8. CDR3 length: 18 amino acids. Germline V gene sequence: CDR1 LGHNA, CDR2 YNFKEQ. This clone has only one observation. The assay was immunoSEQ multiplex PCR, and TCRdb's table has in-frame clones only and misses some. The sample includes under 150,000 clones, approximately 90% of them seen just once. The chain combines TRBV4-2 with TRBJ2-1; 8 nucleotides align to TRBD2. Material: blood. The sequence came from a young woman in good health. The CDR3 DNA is TGTGCCAGCAGCCAAGATCTGTCGGCGGGGGGATCCTACAATGAGCAGTTCTTC. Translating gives CASSQDLSAGGSYNEQFF.